The T cell receptor beta chain under discussion was sequenced for a study of OX40 agonist ivuxolimab in advanced cancers. About the study: Patients received the agonistic anti-OX40 (CD134) antibody ivuxolimab. Previous treatment with anti-PD-1, anti-PD-L1 or anti-CTLA-4 therapy was allowed; over 35% had received some. Notes on the study in general: What antigens the expanded peripheral T cells recognized was never established. Patients with a partial response at 0.1-3.0 mg/kg had among the lowest clonal expansion.

Notes on this clone: The antigen is not known.

Produced via immunoSEQ multiplex PCR; TCRdb's table is partial and in-frame only. The sample shows fewer than 95,000 clones, 84% of them seen only once. The sequenced sample was CD4+ or CD8+ T cells sorted from blood, obtained in a trial of the OX40 agonist ivuxolimab. The receptor was derived from an adult with an advanced solid tumor such as melanoma, head and neck, liver or kidney cancer.

DNA for the CDR3: TGTGCCAGCAGCTCCGGGGTAGGTGCGGAGACCCAGTACTTC. Protein product: CASSSGVGAETQYF. This chain connects TRBV11-2 to TRBJ2-5; TRBD2 is a possible D gene (5 bases). This CDR3 comprises 14 residues. Trimming removed 4 bases from V and 5 bases from J, with 14 bases in between. From germline, CDR1 is SGHAT and CDR2 FQNNGV.